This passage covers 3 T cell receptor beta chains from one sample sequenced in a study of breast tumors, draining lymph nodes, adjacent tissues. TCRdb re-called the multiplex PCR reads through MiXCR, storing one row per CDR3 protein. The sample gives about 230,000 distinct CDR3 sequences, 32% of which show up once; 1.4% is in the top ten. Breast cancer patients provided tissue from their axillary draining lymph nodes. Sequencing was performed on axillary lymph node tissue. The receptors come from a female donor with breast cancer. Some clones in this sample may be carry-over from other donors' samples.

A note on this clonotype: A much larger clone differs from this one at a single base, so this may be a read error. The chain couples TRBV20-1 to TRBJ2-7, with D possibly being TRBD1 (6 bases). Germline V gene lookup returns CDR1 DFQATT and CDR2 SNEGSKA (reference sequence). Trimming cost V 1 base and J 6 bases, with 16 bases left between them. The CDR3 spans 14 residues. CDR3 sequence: CSARGGHLPSEQYF. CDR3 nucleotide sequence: TGCAGTGCTAGAGGGGGACACTTACCCTCCGAGCAGTACTTC.

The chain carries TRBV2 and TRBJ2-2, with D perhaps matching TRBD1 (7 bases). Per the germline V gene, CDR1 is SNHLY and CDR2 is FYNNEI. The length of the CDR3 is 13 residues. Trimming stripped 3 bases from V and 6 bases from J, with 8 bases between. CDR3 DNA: TGTGCCAGCAGTGACAGGGGGGCCGGGGAGCTGTTTTTT. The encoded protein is CASSDRGAGELFF.

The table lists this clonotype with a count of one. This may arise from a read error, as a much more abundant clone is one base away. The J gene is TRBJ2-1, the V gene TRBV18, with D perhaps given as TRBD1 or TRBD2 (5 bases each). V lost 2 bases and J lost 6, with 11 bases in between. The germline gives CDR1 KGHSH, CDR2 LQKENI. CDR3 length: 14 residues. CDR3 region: CASSPFAGSNEQFF. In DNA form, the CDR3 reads TGTGCCAGCTCACCATTCGCAGGGAGCAATGAGCAGTTCTTC.